This T cell receptor beta chain came from a study of brain metastases from non-small cell lung cancer. Findings and limits, study-wide: In about 60% of brain metastases, T-cell clones were expanded compared with matched primary tumors. Fewer infiltrating T cells were found in brain metastases than primaries. Brain metastases shared most TCR repertoire with primaries, with sparse T cells.

A single count supports this clone. The antigen remains undetermined. Some clones are missing from TCRdb's copy, which holds only in-frame ones; the method was immunoSEQ multiplex PCR. The top ten hold 4.1% of the sample, which has thousands of clones, over 80% seen once. Germline values: CDR1 PRHDT, CDR2 FYEKMQ (reference sequence). Trimming took 0 bases from V and 5 from J, leaving 17 bases between them. CDR3 length equals 17 residues. This sequence originates from a donor aged 40 or older with non-small cell lung cancer. The sequencing sample was made of primary lung tumor tissue. The chain joins TRBV13 to TRBJ2-1; TRBD1 might be the D (6 bases). CDR3 sequence reads: CASSLGPGQRQNNEQFF. The CDR3, as DNA: TGTGCCAGCAGCTTAGGGCCCGGACAGCGACAAAACAATGAGCAGTTCTTC.